Shown below are 25 T cell receptor beta chains from a single sample sequenced in a study of technical replicates of blood from a few donors. The table came from immunoSEQ multiplex PCR; TCRdb's copy has only in-frame clones and leaves some out. The data hold tens of thousands of clones, with about 90% observed a single time. Material for sequencing was T cells isolated from PBMCs. All receptors derive from a human donor in good health.

The chain has TRBV27 and TRBJ1-5; D not certain. Germline V gives CDR1 MNHEY, CDR2 SMNVEV (reference sequence). The V gene lost 2 bases and the J gene lost 3 bases, with 8 bases spanning the gap. CDR3 length: 14 amino acids. CDR3 sequence reads: CASSLNGFNQPQHF. CDR3 nucleotide sequence: TGTGCCAGCAGTTTAAACGGTTTCAATCAGCCCCAGCATTTT.

The chain has TRBV14 and TRBJ2-1; possible D gene TRBD2, 6 bases. Trimming pared 3 bases from V and 0 bases from J, leaving 15 bases between. The germline V gene encodes CDR1 SGHDN and CDR2 FVKESK. CDR3 length equals 17 residues. The CDR3 loop is CASSQRAGSRSYNEQFF. In DNA, the CDR3 is TGTGCCAGCAGCCAGAGGGCGGGAAGTCGCTCCTACAATGAGCAGTTCTTC.

V gene TRBV6-6 combines with J gene TRBJ1-3; D may be TRBD1 (6 bases). V shed 6 bases and J shed 2 bases, with 14 bases lying between them. Germline CDR1 is MNHNY and CDR2 is SVGAGI (reference sequence). This CDR3 is built from 15 residues. The CDR3 loop reads CASSRRGLTGNTIYF. CDR3 in DNA: TGTGCCAGCAGCCGCAGGGGTTTGACTGGAAACACCATATATTTT.

The V gene is TRBV25-1, the J gene TRBJ1-5; 9 nucleotides agree with TRBD1. J was trimmed by 4 bases and V by 4 bases; bases with no gene match: 5. The CDR3 sequence is 15 residues long. The germline V gene has CDR1 MGHDK and CDR2 SYGVNS. The CDR3 DNA follows: TGTGCCAGCAGTGGTGGACAGGGGAGGAATCAGCCCCAGCATTTT. It translates to CASSGGQGRNQPQHF.

This chain uses TRBV7-6 with TRBJ2-5; 11 nucleotides match TRBD2. Unmatched junction bases numbered 16, after V lost 5 bases and J lost 5 bases. Looked up from germline, CDR1 is SGHVS and CDR2 is FNYEAQ. The CDR3 covers 18 residues. The CDR3 sequence: CASSHRPFSGGALETQYF. CDR3 nucleotide sequence: TGTGCCAGCAGCCACCGGCCCTTTAGCGGGGGGGCCTTGGAGACCCAGTACTTC.

The V gene is TRBV27, the J gene TRBJ2-7; the D gene is possibly TRBD2 (5 bases). The CDR3 has 13 amino acids. Per the germline V gene, CDR1 is MNHEY and CDR2 is SMNVEV (reference sequence). Trimming cost V 3 bases and J 5 bases, with 11 bases left between them. The DNA for the CDR3 is TGTGCCAGCAGTTTTGCGGGTGTCAACGAGCAGTACTTC. Encoded protein: CASSFAGVNEQYF.

J is TRBJ2-2 and V is TRBV7-2; 14 bases are shared with TRBD2. Germline CDR1 SGHTA, CDR2 FQGNSA. The CDR3 has 16 amino acids. J lost 5 bases, V lost 5 bases, and 4 bases had no gene match. The CDR3 region has the DNA TGTGCCAGCAGCCCCCGACTAGCGGGAGGGACCGGGGAGCTGTTTTTT. This gives the protein CASSPRLAGGTGELFF.

The CDR3 sequence: CASSLGGLGLAGGETQYF. As DNA, the CDR3 is TGTGCCAGCAGTTTAGGTGGGCTGGGACTAGCGGGAGGAGAGACCCAGTACTTC. This chain joins TRBV27 and TRBJ2-5; 15 bases fit TRBD2. The CDR3 loop spans 18 amino acids. Germline CDR1 is MNHEY and CDR2 is SMNVEV (reference sequence). Trimming cost V 2 bases and J 4 bases; bases outside gene matches: 8.

The gene calls are TRBV30 and TRBJ2-3, with 9 bases fitting TRBD2. CDR3 length equals 14 residues. CDR1 is GTSNPN and CDR2 is SVGIG in the germline V gene (reference sequence). V lost 4 bases and J lost 5; bases outside the gene matches: 7. The CDR3 nucleotides read TGTGCCTGGAAGACTAGCGGTAACGTAGATACGCAGTATTTT. This encodes CAWKTSGNVDTQYF.

This clone is a singleton in its sample. The V call is TRBV10-3, the J call TRBJ2-3, with 9 nucleotides matching TRBD2. V lost 10 bases and J lost 1; bases outside the gene matches: 18. Germline loops: CDR1 ENHRY, CDR2 SYGVKD. This CDR3 is built from 18 residues. In DNA, the CDR3 is TGTGCCACATCAAGGGGTATGGCGGTAGCGGGGGGCACAGATACGCAGTATTTT. Translating it yields CATSRGMAVAGGTDTQYF.

Only one count was recorded for this clone. V usage is TRBV7-9 and J usage is TRBJ1-4; D unresolved. CDR3 length: 13 amino acids. Between the trimmed V and J ends, which lost 3 bases and 2 bases, there was a span of 4 bases. The germline V gene has CDR1 SEHNR and CDR2 FQNEAQ (reference sequence). The CDR3 DNA is TGTGCCAGCAGCTTCCTGACTAATGAAAAACTGTTTTTT. The encoded protein is CASSFLTNEKLFF.

The V call is TRBV18, the J call TRBJ2-1, with 15 bases fitting TRBD2. The length of the CDR3 is 17 residues. J gave up 7 bases and V 3 bases, and 7 bases lay outside the gene matches. Germline V gene lookup returns CDR1 KGHSH and CDR2 LQKENI. The CDR3 is CASSPPGLAGGGNEQFF. CDR3 DNA: TGTGCCAGCTCACCCCCGGGACTAGCGGGAGGTGGAAATGAGCAGTTCTTC.

This chain connects TRBV14 to TRBJ1-4, with TRBD1 as a possible D gene (5 bases). Germline values: CDR1 SGHDN, CDR2 FVKESK. The CDR3 length is 14 residues. Trimming cost V 0 bases and J 7 bases, with 9 bases left between them. The CDR3 sequence: CASSQDRVGEKLFF. As DNA, the CDR3 is TGTGCCAGCAGCCAAGACAGGGTTGGTGAAAAACTGTTTTTT. Combining the CDR3 with reference TRBV14 and TRBJ1-4 gives the whole variable domain EAGVTQFPSHSVIEKGQTVTLRCDPISGHDNLYWYRRVMGKEIKFLLHFVKESKQDESGMPNNRFLAERTGGTYSTLKVQPAELEDSGVYFCASSQDRVGEKLFFGSGTQLSVL.

The rearrangement uses TRBV10-2 and TRBJ2-2; D unclear. The CDR3 covers 13 residues. V lost 5 bases and J 2 bases, leaving 6 bases between the germline ends. Germline V lookup: CDR1 WSHSY, CDR2 SAAADI. The DNA of the CDR3 is TGCGCCAGCAGTTTCGTAAACACCGGGGAGCTGTTTTTT. This translates into CASSFVNTGELFF.

This chain connects TRBV5-1 to TRBJ1-4; no reliable D call. Trimming stripped 0 bases from V and 0 bases from J, with 6 bases between. CDR3 length: 15 residues. Germline V lookup: CDR1 SGHRS, CDR2 YFSETQ. This chain's CDR3 is CASSLVPTTNEKLFF. As DNA, the CDR3 is TGCGCCAGCAGCTTGGTGCCTACAACTAATGAAAAACTGTTTTTT.

The rearrangement joins TRBV15 to TRBJ2-3, with D perhaps matching TRBD2 (6 bases). The V gene's germline CDR1 is LNHNV and CDR2 YYDKDF (reference sequence). This CDR3 has 14 residues. Trimming cost V 7 bases and J 10 bases, with 21 bases left between them. CDR3 in DNA: TGTGCCACCACCGGGAGACGCCCCGATAAATCGCAGTATTTT. Protein: CATTGRRPDKSQYF.

On this clone: One end of the junction is discordant with germline, which a read error may explain. The chain is built from TRBV2 and TRBJ1-4; 8 positions agree with TRBD1. The CDR3 spans 13 residues. CDR1 SNHLY and CDR2 FYNNEI come from the germline V gene. The chain's CDR3 is CASREGQGLKLFF. The CDR3 coding sequence is TGTGCCAGCAGAGAAGGACAGGGTTTAAAACTGTTTTTT.

The V and J genes are TRBV5-6 and TRBJ1-5, with 7 bases that match TRBD1. The junction had 7 bases not matched to a gene; V was cut back by 1 base and J by 0 bases. CDR1 and CDR2 from the germline V gene are SGHDT and YYEEEE. This CDR3 has 17 residues. CDR3 nucleotide sequence: TGTGCCAGCAGCTTGTTCGGACAGGCATATAGCAATCAGCCCCAGCATTTT. Its protein is CASSLFGQAYSNQPQHF.

This chain connects TRBV5-1 to TRBJ2-7; D remains ambiguous. The CDR3 spans 14 residues. Trimming left V 3 bases short and J 0 bases short, with 10 bases between. Germline V gives CDR1 SGHRS, CDR2 YFSETQ. The chain's CDR3 is CASSSHASSYEQYF. The CDR3 coding sequence is TGCGCCAGCAGCTCCCATGCCAGCTCCTACGAGCAGTACTTC.

This chain uses TRBV29-1 with TRBJ2-5, with D possibly matching TRBD2 (6 bases). Between the trimmed V and J ends, which lost 4 bases and 1 base, there was a span of 10 bases. This CDR3 is 13 amino acids long. Germline V CDR1 and CDR2: SQVTM, ANQGSEA. For the CDR3, the DNA is TGCAGCGTTGGGGGGGACTCCCAAGAGACCCAGTACTTC. Translated: CSVGGDSQETQYF. The complete variable domain, with remaining parts taken from reference TRBV29-1 and TRBJ2-5, reads SAVISQKPSRDICQRGTSLTIQCQVDSQVTMMFWYRQQPGQSLTLIATANQGSEATYESGFVIDKFPISRPNLTFSTLTVSNMSPEDSSIYLCSVGGDSQETQYFGPGTRLLVL.

V usage is TRBV25-1 and J usage is TRBJ1-1; no clear D gene. Trimming took off 3 bases at V and 5 bases at J, with 7 bases between the two ends. The germline V gene encodes CDR1 MGHDK and CDR2 SYGVNS. The CDR3 sequence is 12 residues long. The chain's CDR3 is CASSDTRTEAFF. The CDR3 DNA is TGTGCCAGCAGTGATACTAGGACTGAAGCTTTCTTT.

A word on this clone: Other nucleotide sequences in the sample specify the same CDR3. The V call is TRBV7-9, the J call TRBJ2-7; D remains unclear. The germline CDR1 and CDR2 sequences are SEHNR and FQNEAQ (reference sequence). Trimming shortened V by 4 bases and J by 2 bases, and 3 bases separated the two germline ends. CDR3 length equals 11 residues. CDR3: CASSSTYEQYF. CDR3 in DNA: TGTGCCAGCAGCTCCACCTACGAGCAGTACTTC.

This CDR3 reads CASSFVGKRQPNQPQHF. DNA of the CDR3: TGTGCCAGCAGTTTCGTCGGGAAAAGACAACCCAATCAGCCCCAGCATTTT. The chain has TRBV28 and TRBJ1-5; the D is unclear. The CDR3 contains 17 residues. Looked up from germline, CDR1 is MDHEN and CDR2 is SYDVKM. V lost 3 bases, J lost 3 bases, and 18 bases lay in between.

The chain is built from TRBV4-2 and TRBJ2-3, with 7 bases lining up with TRBD2. Germline CDR1 and CDR2: LGHNA and YNFKEQ. The J segment lost 2 bases and the V segment lost 0 bases, leaving 17 bases of the junction unmatched. This CDR3 region has 20 residues. In DNA form, the CDR3 reads TGTGCCAGCAGCCAAGATGGGGGGAAGCGGAAGCGGGGTCACACAGATACGCAGTATTTT. This translates into CASSQDGGKRKRGHTDTQYF.

This rearrangement joins TRBV4-1 to TRBJ2-5, with TRBD2 matching 15 bases. Losses at the gene ends were 1 base for V and 2 bases for J; bases not matched to a gene: 8. The CDR3 extends over 19 amino acids. The V gene's germline CDR1 is MGHRA and CDR2 YSYEKL. CDR3 residues: CASSQAGTSGGPLQETQYF. In DNA, the CDR3 is TGCGCCAGCAGCCAAGCGGGGACTAGCGGGGGGCCCCTTCAAGAGACCCAGTACTTC.